This passage covers 29 T cell receptor beta chains from one sample sequenced in a study of blood T cell repertoires in COVID-19. Only in-frame clones appear in the TCRdb table, and some are missing; sequencing was by immunoSEQ multiplex PCR. The sample holds 130,000 to 150,000 clones, around 85% seen once. The sample consisted of PBMCs or T cells enriched from blood (not recorded which). The origin of the receptors is a woman aged 40-49 years who had recovered from COVID-19.

The V and J genes are TRBV6-5 and TRBJ1-2; possible D gene TRBD1, 6 bases. CDR3 length: 15 residues. Trimming removed 5 bases from V and 4 bases from J, with 17 bases in between. From germline, CDR1 is MNHEY and CDR2 SVGAGI. CDR3 residues: CASSPRGRLVYGYTF. The CDR3 region has the DNA TGTGCCAGCAGTCCGCGGGGGCGCCTTGTCTATGGCTACACCTTC.

This chain joins TRBV4-1 and TRBJ2-3, with 10 positions matching TRBD2. V gave up 0 bases and J gave up 5 bases; unmatched junction bases: 14. Germline values: CDR1 MGHRA, CDR2 YSYEKL. This CDR3 has 19 amino acids. The CDR3: CASSQDQAVSGRARDTQYF. The CDR3 DNA reads as TGCGCCAGCAGCCAAGATCAAGCTGTAAGCGGGAGGGCCAGAGATACGCAGTATTTT.

The chain uses TRBV2 and TRBJ2-2, with D possibly TRBD1 on 5 matching bases. Germline-derived CDR1 and CDR2 are SNHLY and FYNNEI. Between the trimmed V and J ends, which lost 7 bases and 5 bases, there was a span of 11 bases. The CDR3 is 13 amino acids. This CDR3 is CASNRQGTGELFF. The CDR3 DNA reads TGTGCCAGCAATCGGCAGGGAACCGGGGAGCTGTTTTTT.

V usage is TRBV6-1 and J usage is TRBJ2-2, with a possible D match to TRBD1 (6 bases). V was pared by 2 bases and J by 6 bases, with 13 bases between. The CDR3 totals 15 residues. The germline V gene encodes CDR1 MNHNS and CDR2 SASEGT. This CDR3 is CASSERTGNSGELFF. The CDR3 region has the DNA TGTGCCAGCAGTGAAAGAACAGGGAATTCCGGGGAGCTGTTTTTT.

The genes are TRBV24-1 and TRBJ2-5; TRBD2 aligns across 7 bases. CDR1 is KGHDR, CDR2 SFDVKD, per germline. The CDR3 consists of 15 residues. V lost 1 base, J lost 0 bases, and 1 base stayed unmatched. CDR3 DNA sequence: TGTGCCACCAGTGATTTAAGCGGGGACCAAGAGACCCAGTACTTC. Protein sequence: CATSDLSGDQETQYF.

The chain couples TRBV11-2 to TRBJ1-6, with D tentatively TRBD1 (5 bases). This CDR3 region has 15 residues. CDR1 is SGHAT and CDR2 is FQNNGV in the germline V gene. V was shortened by 6 bases and J by 4 bases, with 13 bases between the two germline ends. The CDR3 coding sequence is TGTGCCAGCAGGGGGCAGGGCAGATATAATTCACCCCTCCACTTT. Amino acids: CASRGQGRYNSPLHF.

This clone showed up just a few times. V gene TRBV19 combines with J gene TRBJ2-1, with TRBD2 identical over 14 bases. The CDR3 extends over 15 amino acids. The V gene's germline CDR1 is LNHDA and CDR2 SQIVND (reference sequence). Germline trimming cut 5 bases from V and 12 bases from J; bases unmatched to any gene: 9. CDR3 nucleotide sequence: TGTGCCAGTAGTGCTCCGGGACTAGCGGGGGTAAGGCAGTTCTTC. The encoded protein is CASSAPGLAGVRQFF.

This sequence joins TRBV2 and TRBJ2-1, with D perhaps TRBD2 (5 bases). V was shortened by 6 bases and J by 9 bases, with 12 bases between the two germline ends. Per germline, CDR1 SNHLY and CDR2 FYNNEI. The CDR3 loop spans 12 amino acids. This chain's CDR3 is CASSLGSGEQFF. The DNA for the CDR3 is TGTGCCAGCAGCCTAGGGAGCGGTGAGCAGTTCTTC. Looking up the rest from reference TRBV2 and TRBJ2-1 gives the full variable domain: EPEVTQTPSHQVTQMGQEVILRCVPISNHLYFYWYRQILGQKVEFLVSFYNNEISEKSEIFDDQFSVERPDGSNFTLKIRSTKLEDSAMYFCASSLGSGEQFFGPGTRLTVL.

The genes are TRBV28 and TRBJ1-5, with 12 bases fitting TRBD1. CDR1 and CDR2 (germline): MDHEN, SYDVKM. V trimming: 6 bases; J trimming: 6 bases; junction bases outside the gene matches: 6. The CDR3 length is 15 residues. The CDR3 region has the DNA TGTGCCAGCAGACGGGACAGGGGGCTCGGTCAGCCCCAGCATTTT. Amino acids: CASRRDRGLGQPQHF.

V gene TRBV10-3 combines with J gene TRBJ2-7, with 10 bases matching TRBD1. CDR1 ENHRY and CDR2 SYGVKD come from the germline V gene. CDR3 length: 14 amino acids. J lost 1 base, V lost 6 bases, and 3 bases had no gene match. The CDR3 nucleotides read TGTGCCATCAGAGGGGACAGGGGATCCTACGAGCAGTACTTC. It translates to CAIRGDRGSYEQYF.

This chain connects TRBV30 to TRBJ1-1; 11 nucleotides line up with TRBD1. Trimming cost V 4 bases and J 5 bases; bases outside gene matches: 3. CDR3 length: 13 amino acids. Germline V gives CDR1 GTSNPN, CDR2 SVGIG (reference sequence). The CDR3 region has the DNA TGTGCCTGGAACCGGGACAGGGGGACTGAAGCTTTCTTT. This codes for CAWNRDRGTEAFF.

This chain links TRBV7-8 with TRBJ2-7; TRBD1 might be the D (6 bases). This CDR3 contains 12 residues. V was cut by 5 bases and J by 7 bases, with 12 bases left in between. Germline V gene lookup returns CDR1 SGHVS and CDR2 FQNEAQ. This chain's CDR3 is CASSPQGGEQYF. The CDR3 nucleotides are TGTGCCAGCAGCCCACAGGGTGGGGAGCAGTACTTC.

The CDR3 region is CASSIGTGSISPLHF. The CDR3 region has the DNA TGTGCCAGCAGTATCGGGACAGGGTCAATTTCACCCCTCCACTTT. This rearrangement joins TRBV6-5 to TRBJ1-6; 9 bases line up with TRBD1. The germline V gene encodes CDR1 MNHEY and CDR2 SVGAGI. The ends lost 5 bases at V and 9 bases at J; junction bases unmatched: 8. This CDR3 comprises 15 residues.

V is TRBV6-5 and J is TRBJ1-4; 8 bases agree with TRBD1. This CDR3 contains 15 residues. V shed 6 bases and J 5 bases; nucleotides not matched to a gene: 8. Germline V lookup: CDR1 MNHEY, CDR2 SVGAGI. The CDR3 sequence is CASRPAGGVNEKLFF. For the CDR3, the DNA is TGTGCCAGCAGGCCTGCAGGGGGCGTAAATGAAAAACTGTTTTTT.

The gene calls are TRBV5-5 and TRBJ1-2; TRBD1 matches at 9 bases. V lost 0 bases to trimming and J lost 0 bases; unmatched junction nucleotides: 3. The CDR3 consists of 16 residues. Germline V gene sequence: CDR1 SGHKS, CDR2 YYEKEE (reference sequence). The CDR3 sequence is CASSLDWDRANYGYTF. The CDR3 DNA follows: TGTGCCAGCAGCTTGGATTGGGACAGGGCTAACTATGGCTACACCTTC.

The chain couples TRBV5-1 to TRBJ2-7; the match to TRBD1 covers 10 bases. This CDR3 has 16 residues. Germline CDR1 SGHRS, CDR2 YFSETQ. J lost 3 bases, V lost 5 bases, and 11 bases had no gene match. The CDR3 spells CASRQTGTGALYEQYF. Here the CDR3 DNA reads TGCGCCAGCAGACAAACCGGGACAGGGGCCCTCTACGAGCAGTACTTC.

This clone was counted once. This CDR3 reads CASIDRQNTEAFF. CDR3 in DNA: TGTGCCAGCATTGACAGGCAGAACACTGAAGCTTTCTTT. This chain links TRBV7-9 with TRBJ1-1; D might be TRBD1 (6 bases). CDR3 size: 13 residues. Germline loops: CDR1 SEHNR, CDR2 FQNEAQ (reference sequence). V lost 7 bases and J lost 1, with 10 bases in between. The variable domain in full, completed from reference TRBV7-9 and TRBJ1-1, reads DTGVSQNPRHKITKRGQNVTFRCDPISEHNRLYWYRQTLGQGPEFLTYFQNEAQLEKSRLLSDRFSAERPKGSFSTLEIQRTEQGDSAMYLCASIDRQNTEAFFGQGTRLTVV.

The chain employs TRBV27 and TRBJ1-2, with 8 bases fitting TRBD1. CDR3 size: 13 residues. The V segment lost 5 bases and the J segment 4 bases; nucleotides outside the gene matches: 3. Germline V gene sequence: CDR1 MNHEY, CDR2 SMNVEV (reference sequence). The CDR3 sequence: CASSIGQGYGYTF. The CDR3 DNA reads TGTGCCAGCAGTATTGGACAGGGCTATGGCTACACCTTC.

The rearrangement joins TRBV30 to TRBJ1-6; D uncertain. Germline V CDR1 and CDR2: GTSNPN, SVGIG (reference sequence). Trimming removed 4 bases at V and 6 bases at J, with 10 bases between. The CDR3 spans 13 residues. CDR3 in DNA: TGTGCCTGGAACGAGGTGGGTAATTCACCCCTCCACTTT. Residues: CAWNEVGNSPLHF. Full variable domain (rest looked up from reference TRBV30 and TRBJ1-6): SQTIHQWPATLVQPVGSPLSLECTVEGTSNPNLYWYRQAAGRGLQLLFYSVGIGQISSEVPQNLSASRPQDRQFILSSKKLLLSDSGFYLCAWNEVGNSPLHFGNGTRLTVT.

The genes are TRBV27 and TRBJ2-1, with D unclear. Trimming took 0 bases from V and 4 from J, leaving 7 bases between them. The CDR3 contains 14 residues. The germline CDR1 and CDR2 sequences are MNHEY and SMNVEV (reference sequence). In nucleotides, the CDR3 is TGTGCCAGCAGTTTATCGGAGTTTTACAATGAGCAGTTCTTC. It is translated as CASSLSEFYNEQFF.

The chain uses TRBV14 and TRBJ1-3, with TRBD1 identical over 7 bases. In germline, CDR1 is SGHDN, CDR2 FVKESK. J gave up 1 base and V 4 bases, and 10 bases lay outside the gene matches. The CDR3 contains 17 residues. CDR3 loop: CASSRGGGLQSGNTIYF. In DNA, the CDR3 is TGTGCCAGCAGCCGAGGGGGCGGACTGCAGTCTGGAAACACCATATATTTT.

V gene TRBV5-1 combines with J gene TRBJ1-1; no clear D gene. The CDR3 is 15 residues long. Trimming removed 1 base at V and 1 base at J, with 11 bases between. Germline values: CDR1 SGHRS, CDR2 YFSETQ. The CDR3, as DNA: TGCGCCAGCAGCTTGTTTGGGCACGAGAACACTGAAGCTTTCTTT. Encoded protein: CASSLFGHENTEAFF.

The J gene is TRBJ1-4, the V gene TRBV5-6; D is perhaps TRBD1 (5 bases). The CDR3 loop spans 14 amino acids. Trimming shortened V by 4 bases and J by 7 bases, and 14 bases separated the two germline ends. Germline CDR1 is SGHDT and CDR2 is YYEEEE. The CDR3 region has the DNA TGTGCCAGCAGCCCGGCGGGGCGGGGTGAAAAACTGTTTTTT. Protein product: CASSPAGRGEKLFF.

This sequence joins TRBV6-5 and TRBJ2-1; 8 bases match TRBD1. Losses at the gene ends were 0 bases for V and 6 bases for J; bases not matched to a gene: 4. The CDR3 spans 15 residues. Germline-derived CDR1 and CDR2 are MNHEY and SVGAGI. The CDR3 protein is CASSYSGQDLNEQFF. CDR3 nucleotide sequence: TGTGCCAGCAGTTACTCGGGACAGGACCTCAATGAGCAGTTCTTC.

The chain combines TRBV6-4 with TRBJ2-1, with D perhaps matching TRBD2 (6 bases). The CDR3 totals 15 residues. CDR1 is MRHNA and CDR2 is SNTAGT in the germline V gene. The ends were cut back, 8 bases at V and 3 bases at J, with 17 bases in the middle. The CDR3 bases are TGTGCCAGCTCCTTGCTGGGACTCCGCTACAATGAGCAGTTCTTC. This translates into CASSLLGLRYNEQFF.

The rearrangement uses TRBV9 and TRBJ2-1; no clear D. This CDR3 spans 14 amino acids. Trimming stripped 4 bases from V and 5 bases from J, with 13 bases between. CDR1 is SGDLS, CDR2 YYNGEE, per germline. In nucleotides, the CDR3 is TGTGCCAGCAGCACTGACGGGTCCAACAATGAGCAGTTCTTC. Its protein is CASSTDGSNNEQFF.

The CDR3 coding sequence is TGTGCCATCAGTGAGTCCCAGGGGAGGGTCAAAAACATTCAGTACTTC. It yields the protein CAISESQGRVKNIQYF. J is TRBJ2-4 and V is TRBV10-3, with D perhaps matching TRBD2 (7 bases). From germline, CDR1 is ENHRY and CDR2 SYGVKD. The V end lost 0 bases, the J end lost 3 bases, and 12 bases lay between the germline ends. The CDR3 is 16 residues long.

This clone was observed a few times. This chain uses TRBV19 with TRBJ1-1; D unresolved. V dropped 7 bases and J dropped 5 bases, with 20 bases sitting between them. The CDR3 covers 15 residues. The germline V gene encodes CDR1 LNHDA and CDR2 SQIVND (reference sequence). The CDR3 DNA reads TGTGCCAGTATCCCCTGGGCGGGTAGAGAGACTGAAGCTTTCTTT. Translated, it gives CASIPWAGRETEAFF. The full variable domain, with the rest looked up from reference TRBV19 and TRBJ1-1, is DGGITQSPKYLFRKEGQNVTLSCEQNLNHDAMYWYRQDPGQGLRLIYYSQIVNDFQKGDIAEGYSVSREKKESFPLTVTSAQKNPTAFYLCASIPWAGRETEAFFGQGTRLTVV.

The chain recombines TRBV3-1 (or the pseudogene TRBV3-2) with TRBJ2-7, with TRBD2 identical over 11 bases. The germline CDR1 and CDR2 sequences are LGHDT and YNNKEL (reference sequence). This CDR3 contains 16 residues. Trimming removed 5 bases from V and 0 bases from J; junction bases left unmatched: 6. CDR3 loop: CASSELAGVSSYEQYF. In nucleotides, the CDR3 is TGTGCCAGCAGCGAACTAGCGGGGGTTAGCTCCTACGAGCAGTACTTC.